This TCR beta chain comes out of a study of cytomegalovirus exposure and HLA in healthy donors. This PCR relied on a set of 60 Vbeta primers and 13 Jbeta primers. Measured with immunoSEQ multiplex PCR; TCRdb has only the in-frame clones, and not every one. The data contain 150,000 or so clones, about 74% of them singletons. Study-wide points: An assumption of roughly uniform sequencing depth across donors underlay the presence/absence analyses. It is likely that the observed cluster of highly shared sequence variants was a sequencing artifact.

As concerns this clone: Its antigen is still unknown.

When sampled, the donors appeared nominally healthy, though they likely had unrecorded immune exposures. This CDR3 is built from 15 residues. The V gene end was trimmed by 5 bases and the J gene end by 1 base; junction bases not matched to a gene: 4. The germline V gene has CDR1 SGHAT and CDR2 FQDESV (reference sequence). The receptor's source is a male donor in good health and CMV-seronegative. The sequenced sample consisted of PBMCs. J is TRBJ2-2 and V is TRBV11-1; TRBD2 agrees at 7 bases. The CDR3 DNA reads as TGTGCCAGCAGCCTACGGACTAGGAACACCGGGGAGCTGTTTTTT. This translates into CASSLRTRNTGELFF.